This T cell receptor (beta chain) was captured in a study of blood T cell repertoires in COVID-19. Background on the study: Collection of acute and convalescent COVID-19 samples took place in the United States, Italy and Spain.

The V segment lost 5 bases and the J segment 2 bases; nucleotides outside the gene matches: 4. The CDR3 loop spans 16 amino acids. The germline V gene encodes CDR1 SGHVS and CDR2 FQNEAQ. This table comes from immunoSEQ multiplex PCR, and its TCRdb copy is limited to in-frame clones, with some not included. The table has about 73,000 clones, 80% to 85% seen once; the top ten hold around 30%. The chain employs TRBV7-8 and TRBJ2-3; 13 bases fit TRBD2. The receptor was derived from a human donor in a cohort sampled during active COVID-19. The sequenced material came from peripheral blood. CDR3 residues: CASSGLAGDYTDTQYF. CDR3 in DNA: TGTGCCAGCAGCGGACTAGCGGGGGACTACACAGATACGCAGTATTTT.